This is a list of T cell receptor beta chains from one sample in a study of beta chain features in type 1 diabetes. Method: immunoSEQ multiplex PCR; TCRdb's copy keeps in-frame clones and lacks some. The sample includes about 370,000 clones, around a tenth of them seen just once. The sample consisted of central memory CD4+ T cells from blood. These receptor sequences come from a man aged 30 to 39 with type 1 diabetes. Both conserved end residues are part of each CDR3. Fields, in order: clone size, D gene, V gene, J gene, CDR3 DNA, CDR3 protein. A D gene is named only where the DNA matches it firmly. Size values are once, few and many counts, or a class for expanded clones, and some rows have none.

clone_size: many; d_call: .; v_call: TRBV28; j_call: TRBJ2-7; cdr3_nt: TGTGCCAGCAGTCCCCGACGGGAGGAGCAGTACTTC; cdr3_aa: CASSPRREEQYF
clone_size: .; d_call: TRBD2; v_call: TRBV6-5; j_call: TRBJ2-5; cdr3_nt: TGTGCCAGCAGTTACCGACTAGCGGGAGGAGAGACCCAGTACTTC; cdr3_aa: CASSYRLAGGETQYF
clone_size: .; d_call: TRBD1; v_call: TRBV5-4; j_call: TRBJ2-4; cdr3_nt: TGTGCCAGCAGCGAGCAAGCCGGGACAGGGGGAACAAAAAACATTCAGTACTTC; cdr3_aa: CASSEQAGTGGTKNIQYF
clone_size: many; d_call: TRBD2; v_call: TRBV4-2; j_call: TRBJ2-3; cdr3_nt: TGTGCCAGCAGCCAAGCCGCGGGAGTCGAGACAGATACGCAGTATTTT; cdr3_aa: CASSQAAGVETDTQYF
clone_size: few; d_call: .; v_call: TRBV18; j_call: TRBJ1-3; cdr3_nt: TGTGCCAGCTCGTCCACCACAGAATACTCTGGAAACACCATATATTTT; cdr3_aa: CASSSTTEYSGNTIYF
clone_size: .; d_call: .; v_call: TRBV9; j_call: TRBJ2-7; cdr3_nt: TGTGCCAGCAGTGGGGACGGCCCCTACGAGCAGTACTTC; cdr3_aa: CASSGDGPYEQYF
clone_size: .; d_call: .; v_call: TRBV7-3; j_call: TRBJ2-3; cdr3_nt: TGTGCCAGCAGCTCCAGTTCGTACACAGATACGCAGTATTTT; cdr3_aa: CASSSSSYTDTQYF
clone_size: few; d_call: .; v_call: TRBV7-9; j_call: TRBJ1-1; cdr3_nt: TGTGCCAGCAGCTTTAGTTTTACGACTGAAGCTTTCTTT; cdr3_aa: CASSFSFTTEAFF
clone_size: .; d_call: .; v_call: TRBV6-1; j_call: TRBJ2-7; cdr3_nt: TGTGCCAGCAGTGGTGGGACATATCCCTACGAGCAGTACTTC; cdr3_aa: CASSGGTYPYEQYF
clone_size: few; d_call: TRBD2; v_call: TRBV28; j_call: TRBJ2-4; cdr3_nt: TGTGCCAGCAGTTTCCTAGCGGGAGTATCTGCCAAAAACATTCAGTACTTC; cdr3_aa: CASSFLAGVSAKNIQYF
clone_size: few; d_call: TRBD2; v_call: TRBV4-1; j_call: TRBJ2-7; cdr3_nt: TGCGCCAGCAGCCAAGGGGGCGGGAGGGCCCAGTACGAGCAGTACTTC; cdr3_aa: CASSQGGGRAQYEQYF
clone_size: .; d_call: .; v_call: TRBV11-2; j_call: TRBJ1-6; cdr3_nt: TGTGCCAGCAGCCCACAGGGAGATTCACCCCTCCACTTT; cdr3_aa: CASSPQGDSPLHF
clone_size: many; d_call: .; v_call: TRBV10-3; j_call: TRBJ1-5; cdr3_nt: TGTGCCATCAGTGAGGGTCCAGGGGCCCAGCATTTT; cdr3_aa: CAISEGPGAQHF
clone_size: few; d_call: .; v_call: TRBV2; j_call: TRBJ2-7; cdr3_nt: TGTGCCAGCAGTGGGCCAGAGTCCGGTGGGTTCGAGCAGTACTTC; cdr3_aa: CASSGPESGGFEQYF
clone_size: .; d_call: .; v_call: TRBV6-1; j_call: TRBJ2-7; cdr3_nt: TGTGCCAGCCCTAATGTGGTCTACGAGCAGTACTTC; cdr3_aa: CASPNVVYEQYF
clone_size: few; d_call: .; v_call: TRBV6-5; j_call: TRBJ2-7; cdr3_nt: TGTGCCAGCAGTTACCCCGGCGAGGAGCAGTACTTC; cdr3_aa: CASSYPGEEQYF
clone_size: .; d_call: .; v_call: TRBV5-6; j_call: TRBJ1-1; cdr3_nt: TGTGCCAGCAGCTTAGCAGGGAAGGTAGGAGCTTTCTTT; cdr3_aa: CASSLAGKVGAFF
clone_size: many; d_call: TRBD2; v_call: TRBV14; j_call: TRBJ2-2; cdr3_nt: TGTGCCAGCAGCCAACACTTAGGGATGGGACTAGCAAACACCGGGGAGCTGTTTTTT; cdr3_aa: CASSQHLGMGLANTGELFF
clone_size: .; d_call: .; v_call: TRBV4-1; j_call: TRBJ2-7; cdr3_nt: TGCGCCAGCAGCCAAGCGGGGGTCGGAGGCTACGAGCAGTACTTC; cdr3_aa: CASSQAGVGGYEQYF
clone_size: once; d_call: .; v_call: TRBV5-1; j_call: TRBJ1-1; cdr3_nt: TGCGCCAGCAGCTTATCGGAACGAACAAAGAACACTGAAGCTTTCTTT; cdr3_aa: CASSLSERTKNTEAFF
clone_size: few; d_call: TRBD1; v_call: TRBV28; j_call: TRBJ2-6; cdr3_nt: TGTGCCAGCAGTCACAACAAGGACAGGGGGCAATCCTCTGGGGCCAACGTCCTGACTTTC; cdr3_aa: CASSHNKDRGQSSGANVLTF
clone_size: many; d_call: .; v_call: TRBV5-6; j_call: TRBJ1-2; cdr3_nt: TGTGCCAGCAGCTCCAAGGGACTGCCGGGAAACTATGGCTACACCTTC; cdr3_aa: CASSSKGLPGNYGYTF
clone_size: few; d_call: .; v_call: TRBV7-2; j_call: TRBJ1-2; cdr3_nt: TGTGCCAGCAGCTTAGCTGAAAGCTATGGCTACACCTTC; cdr3_aa: CASSLAESYGYTF
clone_size: .; d_call: TRBD2; v_call: TRBV6-6; j_call: TRBJ2-7; cdr3_nt: TGTGCCAGCAGTTACTCGAAATTGACTAGCGGCTACGAGCAGTACTTC; cdr3_aa: CASSYSKLTSGYEQYF
clone_size: few; d_call: TRBD1; v_call: TRBV4-3; j_call: TRBJ1-6; cdr3_nt: TGCGCCAGCAGCCGAGACCACCGGGACAGGGGATCGTCACCCCTCCACTTT; cdr3_aa: CASSRDHRDRGSSPLHF
clone_size: few; d_call: .; v_call: TRBV7-6; j_call: TRBJ1-2; cdr3_nt: TGTGCCAGCAGCCCTAGAGTGGGGGTTAACTATGGCTACACCTTC; cdr3_aa: CASSPRVGVNYGYTF
clone_size: .; d_call: TRBD2; v_call: TRBV2; j_call: TRBJ2-3; cdr3_nt: TGTGCCAGCTCCCGGGAGGCGAGCACAGATACGCAGTATTTT; cdr3_aa: CASSREASTDTQYF
clone_size: .; d_call: .; v_call: TRBV10-2; j_call: TRBJ2-6; cdr3_nt: TGCGCCAGCAGCGCAGGGAGCTCTGGGGCCAACGTCCTGACTTTC; cdr3_aa: CASSAGSSGANVLTF
clone_size: few; d_call: TRBD2; v_call: TRBV5-1; j_call: TRBJ2-7; cdr3_nt: TGCGCCAGCAGCTTGGCCGACAGGACTAGCGGGAGATCCTACGAGCAGTACTTC; cdr3_aa: CASSLADRTSGRSYEQYF
clone_size: .; d_call: .; v_call: TRBV5-1; j_call: TRBJ2-2; cdr3_nt: TGCGCCAGCAGCTTTACGAACGGGGAGCTGTTTTTT; cdr3_aa: CASSFTNGELFF
clone_size: few; d_call: .; v_call: TRBV5-1; j_call: TRBJ2-2; cdr3_nt: TGCGCCAGCAGCTTGTTGGGGCCCGAGACAACCGGGGAGCTGTTTTTT; cdr3_aa: CASSLLGPETTGELFF
clone_size: few; d_call: .; v_call: TRBV6-1; j_call: TRBJ2-7; cdr3_nt: TGTGCCAGCCGGTCCCAAGTTTCCTACGAGCAGTACTTC; cdr3_aa: CASRSQVSYEQYF
clone_size: .; d_call: .; v_call: TRBV5-1; j_call: TRBJ2-3; cdr3_nt: TGCGCCAGCAGCTTGGATCGGGGCCTGAGCACAGATACGCAGTATTTT; cdr3_aa: CASSLDRGLSTDTQYF
clone_size: few; d_call: TRBD1; v_call: TRBV19; j_call: TRBJ1-5; cdr3_nt: TGTGCCAGTAGTATAGCGAGGGGGCGGCAGCCCCAGCATTTT; cdr3_aa: CASSIARGRQPQHF
clone_size: few; d_call: TRBD2; v_call: TRBV7-2; j_call: TRBJ2-2; cdr3_nt: TGTGCCAGCAGCCGATCTAGCGGGAGGGCCACCGGGGAGCTGTTTTTT; cdr3_aa: CASSRSSGRATGELFF
clone_size: few; d_call: TRBD1; v_call: TRBV30; j_call: TRBJ2-7; cdr3_nt: TGTGCCTGTCCGGGACAGGGGGCCTACGAGCAGTACTTC; cdr3_aa: CACPGQGAYEQYF
clone_size: .; d_call: TRBD2; v_call: TRBV7-2; j_call: TRBJ2-1; cdr3_nt: TGTGCCAGCAGCCCTGGACTAGCGCTCTACAATGAGCAGTTCTTC; cdr3_aa: CASSPGLALYNEQFF
clone_size: many; d_call: TRBD1; v_call: TRBV7-2; j_call: TRBJ1-3; cdr3_nt: TGTGCCAGCAGCCAGACAGGGGGCTCTGGAAACACCATATATTTT; cdr3_aa: CASSQTGGSGNTIYF
clone_size: few; d_call: TRBD1; v_call: TRBV18; j_call: TRBJ2-5; cdr3_nt: TGTGCCAGCTCACAGGGGGCCGGGGAGACCCAGTACTTC; cdr3_aa: CASSQGAGETQYF
clone_size: many; d_call: TRBD2; v_call: TRBV6-6; j_call: TRBJ2-1; cdr3_nt: TGTGCCAGCAGTTCCGGCGGGAGGGCCAACAATGAGCAGTTCTTC; cdr3_aa: CASSSGGRANNEQFF
clone_size: few; d_call: .; v_call: TRBV5-1; j_call: TRBJ1-4; cdr3_nt: TGCGCCAGCAGCTTTACAGACCCCAATGAAAAACTGTTTTTT; cdr3_aa: CASSFTDPNEKLFF
clone_size: few; d_call: TRBD2; v_call: TRBV5-4; j_call: TRBJ2-5; cdr3_nt: TGTGCCAGCAGCCCCGGGGGGATGGGCCAAGAGACCCAGTACTTC; cdr3_aa: CASSPGGMGQETQYF
clone_size: .; d_call: .; v_call: TRBV28; j_call: TRBJ1-3; cdr3_nt: TGTGCCAGCACAGTAGCAGGGGAGGGAAACACCATATATTTT; cdr3_aa: CASTVAGEGNTIYF
clone_size: few; d_call: TRBD1; v_call: TRBV27; j_call: TRBJ2-7; cdr3_nt: TGTGCCAGCAAAACCCTCGGGACAGGGGAGGACGAGCAGTACTTC; cdr3_aa: CASKTLGTGEDEQYF
clone_size: .; d_call: .; v_call: TRBV7-8; j_call: TRBJ1-5; cdr3_nt: TGTGCCAGCAGCTTAACCCAAAGGACAGTCCACAATCAGCCCCAGCATTTT; cdr3_aa: CASSLTQRTVHNQPQHF
clone_size: .; d_call: TRBD1; v_call: TRBV6-6; j_call: TRBJ1-2; cdr3_nt: TGTGCCATCAGTGAGGGACAGGGTGGAAGCTACACCTTC; cdr3_aa: CAISEGQGGSYTF